This T cell receptor (beta chain) was observed in a study of technical replicates of blood from several donors. J gave up 1 base and V 7 bases, and 5 bases lay outside the gene matches. Germline V gene data show CDR1 as SGHRS and CDR2 as YFSETQ. This CDR3 comprises 14 residues. Sequencing was performed with immunoSEQ multiplex PCR; in TCRdb, only in-frame clones are kept and a portion is missing. The table includes about 72,000 clones, less than 97% detected once. V is TRBV5-1 and J is TRBJ2-5; 9 bases align to TRBD2. Specimen: T cells isolated from PBMCs. The sequence was collected from a human donor in good health. The CDR3 bases are TGCGCCAGCCGAACGACTAGCGGCCAAGAGACCCAGTACTTC. Amino acid sequence: CASRTTSGQETQYF. The full variable domain, with the rest looked up from reference TRBV5-1 and TRBJ2-5, is KAGVTQTPRYLIKTRGQQVTLSCSPISGHRSVSWYQQTPGQGLQFLFEYFSETQRNKGNFPGRFSGRQFSNSRSEMNVSTLELGDSALYLCASRTTSGQETQYFGPGTRLLVL.